This T cell receptor (beta chain) was sequenced in a study of CD8 T cells in ankylosing spondylitis. Study-wide results and limits: As reported, disease-linked clones showed significant enrichment in matched ankylosing spondylitis synovial fluid. What appeared characteristic of ankylosing spondylitis blood was a TCR beta motif of several highly homologous variants. Disease-linked clones were CD8+ and relatively rare in peripheral blood.

Note on this clonotype: Its antigen is unknown.

In TCRdb, the 5' RACE reads were re-called with MiXCR into one record per CDR3 protein. This repertoire shows under 150,000 distinct CDR3 sequences, roughly 8% found once; its top ten account for roughly 7.2%. This CDR3 has 15 residues. The J segment lost 5 bases and the V segment lost 4 bases, leaving 9 bases of the junction unmatched. CDR1 and CDR2 from the germline V gene are MNHEY and SVGEGT. This receptor was taken from a male donor with ankylosing spondylitis. The V and J genes are TRBV6-2 or TRBV6-3 and TRBJ2-3; TRBD2 matches at 7 bases. The sample consisted of synovial fluid, either unsorted or a sorted T cell fraction (not recorded which). In nucleotides, the CDR3 is TGTGCCAGCAGTTCGGGACTACCCGTGGGAGATACGCAGTATTTT. This codes for CASSSGLPVGDTQYF.